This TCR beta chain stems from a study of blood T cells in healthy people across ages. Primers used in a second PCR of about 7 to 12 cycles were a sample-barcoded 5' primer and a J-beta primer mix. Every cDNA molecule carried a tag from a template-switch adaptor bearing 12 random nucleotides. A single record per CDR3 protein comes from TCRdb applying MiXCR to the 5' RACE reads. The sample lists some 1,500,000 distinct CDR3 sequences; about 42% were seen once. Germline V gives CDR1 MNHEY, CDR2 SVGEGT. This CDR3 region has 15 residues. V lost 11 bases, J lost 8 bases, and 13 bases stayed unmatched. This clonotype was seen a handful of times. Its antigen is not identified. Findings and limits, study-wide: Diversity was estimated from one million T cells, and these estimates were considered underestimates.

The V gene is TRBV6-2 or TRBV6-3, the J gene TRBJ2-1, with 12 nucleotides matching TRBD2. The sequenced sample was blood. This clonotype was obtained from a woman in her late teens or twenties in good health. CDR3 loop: CASTELAGGFHEQFF. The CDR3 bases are TGTGCCTCCACTGAACTAGCGGGAGGTTTCCATGAGCAGTTCTTC.